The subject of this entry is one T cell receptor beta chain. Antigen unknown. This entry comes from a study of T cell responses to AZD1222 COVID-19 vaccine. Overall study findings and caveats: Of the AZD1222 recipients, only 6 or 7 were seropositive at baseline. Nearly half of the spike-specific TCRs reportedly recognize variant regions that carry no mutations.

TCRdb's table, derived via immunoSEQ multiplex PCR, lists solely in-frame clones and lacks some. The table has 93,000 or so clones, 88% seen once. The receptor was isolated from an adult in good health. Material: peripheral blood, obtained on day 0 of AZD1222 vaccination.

CDR3 sequence reads: CASSPRTGEVSYEQYF. The CDR3 nucleotides are TGTGCCAGCAGCCCTCGGACAGGGGAAGTGTCCTACGAGCAGTACTTC. The chain has TRBV7-2 and TRBJ2-7, with 9 bases identical to TRBD1. The CDR3 has 16 amino acids. The V segment lost 5 bases and the J segment 1 base; nucleotides outside the gene matches: 9. The germline gives CDR1 SGHTA, CDR2 FQGNSA.